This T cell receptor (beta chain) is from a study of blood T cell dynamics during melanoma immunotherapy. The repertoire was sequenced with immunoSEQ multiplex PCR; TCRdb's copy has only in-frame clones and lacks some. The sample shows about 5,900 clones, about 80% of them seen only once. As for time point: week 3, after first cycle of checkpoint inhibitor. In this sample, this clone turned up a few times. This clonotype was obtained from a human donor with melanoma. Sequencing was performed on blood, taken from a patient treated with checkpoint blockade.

The CDR3 sequence: CASRQDRGRDQPQHF. CDR3 nucleotide sequence: TGTGCCAGCAGACAGGACAGGGGGCGGGATCAGCCCCAGCATTTT. The chain employs TRBV2 and TRBJ1-5; 11 nucleotides agree with TRBD1. V lost 6 bases and J lost 5; bases outside the gene matches: 6. Germline V gene data show CDR1 as SNHLY and CDR2 as FYNNEI. The CDR3 has 15 residues.